Below, 21 T cell receptor beta chains from the same sample are listed, as sequenced in a study of T cell responses to AZD1222 COVID-19 vaccine. The assay was immunoSEQ multiplex PCR, and TCRdb's table has in-frame clones only and misses some. The data hold over 150,000 clones, with approximately 92% observed a single time. This specimen consisted of peripheral blood, obtained on day 0 of AZD1222 vaccination. The receptors were sampled from an adult in good health.

The chain employs TRBV19 and TRBJ2-5; 9 nucleotides match TRBD1. The germline V gene has CDR1 LNHDA and CDR2 SQIVND (reference sequence). The trim removed 8 bases at V and 4 bases at J, leaving 2 bases unmatched. The CDR3 is 12 amino acids. The CDR3 region has the DNA TGTGCCAGTCGACAGGGGGGAGAGACCCAGTACTTC. As protein: CASRQGGETQYF.

The chain carries TRBV15 and TRBJ1-1; unclear D gene. Trimming left V 3 bases short and J 9 bases short, with 11 bases between. CDR3 length: 12 amino acids. Germline loops: CDR1 LNHNV, CDR2 YYDKDF (reference sequence). The CDR3 DNA reads as TGTGCCACCAGCAGCCGGGAACCACAAGCTTTCTTT. Translating gives CATSSREPQAFF.

The chain is built from TRBV11-3 and TRBJ2-1; D possibly corresponds to TRBD1 (6 bases). The germline V gene has CDR1 SGHNT and CDR2 YENEEA. Trimming removed 5 bases from V and 12 bases from J, with 14 bases in between. The CDR3 spans 12 residues. The CDR3: CASSAPGQRQFF. The CDR3, as DNA: TGTGCCAGCAGCGCTCCGGGACAAAGGCAGTTCTTC.

J is TRBJ1-2 and V is TRBV5-6; TRBD1 aligns across 7 bases. The CDR3 loop spans 16 amino acids. The V and J ends lost 2 bases and 3 bases, in that order; junction bases with no gene match: 10. The germline V gene has CDR1 SGHDT and CDR2 YYEEEE. As DNA, the CDR3 is TGTGCCAGCAGCTTACGGACAGGTAGGGTAGACTATGGCTACACCTTC. This gives the protein CASSLRTGRVDYGYTF.

V usage is TRBV4-2 and J usage is TRBJ2-1; D perhaps matches TRBD1 (6 bases). This CDR3 comprises 18 residues. Trimming removed 2 bases from V and 4 bases from J, with 21 bases in between. Per germline, CDR1 LGHNA and CDR2 YNFKEQ. The CDR3 here is CASSQPSSDRSLYNEQFF. The CDR3 DNA reads TGTGCCAGCAGCCAACCTTCCTCCGACAGGTCTCTATACAATGAGCAGTTCTTC.

The CDR3 loop is CASSATSSYNSPLHF. The CDR3, as DNA: TGTGCCAGCAGCGCAACGAGCTCCTATAATTCACCCCTCCACTTT. The J gene is TRBJ1-6, the V gene TRBV6-5; no clear D. The CDR3 is 15 residues long. Germline lookup yields CDR1 MNHEY and CDR2 SVGAGI. Deletions cut 6 bases from V and 0 bases from J, with 9 bases between.

The sample holds a few counts of this clone. The CDR3 sequence: CASILAPEVSYEQYF. CDR3 nucleotides: TGTGCCAGCATCCTAGCCCCGGAAGTATCCTACGAGCAGTACTTC. The V and J genes are TRBV3-1 (or the pseudogene TRBV3-2) and TRBJ2-7, with D perhaps matching TRBD2 (5 bases). Trimming pared 7 bases from V and 1 base from J, leaving 17 bases between. The CDR3 runs to 15 residues. Germline CDR1 reads LGHDT; CDR2 reads YNNKEL (reference sequence).

The V and J genes are TRBV7-2 and TRBJ1-3; D unclear. The germline CDR1 and CDR2 sequences are SGHTA and FQGNSA. This CDR3 is built from 15 residues. V dropped 6 bases and J dropped 1 base, with 13 bases sitting between them. CDR3 DNA: TGTGCCAGCAGAGAGGGCGGTCCTTCTGGAAACACCATATATTTT. Amino acids: CASREGGPSGNTIYF.

This chain uses TRBV21-1 with TRBJ1-1. TRBV21-1 is shown as a pseudogene. This CDR3 region has 12 residues. The CDR3 DNA reads as TGTGCCAGCAGCAAAGGGAGCACTGAAGCTTTCTTT. The encoded protein is CASSKGSTEAFF.

This chain connects TRBV7-2 to TRBJ1-6; D is undetermined. The V end was cut by 6 bases, the J end by 6 bases, with 18 bases between. The germline V gene has CDR1 SGHTA and CDR2 FQGNSA. CDR3 size: 16 residues. CDR3 DNA: TGTGCCAGCAGACCGTGGGGAGGGCGAGGTAATTCACCCCTCCACTTT. It specifies CASRPWGGRGNSPLHF.

The rearrangement links TRBV21-1 to TRBJ2-2; the listed D gene, TRBD2, was not tested against the DNA. TRBV21-1 is described as a pseudogene. The length of the CDR3 is 18 residues. The CDR3 DNA reads TGTGCCAGCAGCAAAAGACATCTGGCGGGGGTGAACACCGGGGAGCTGTTTTTT. Protein: CASSKRHLAGVNTGELFF.

The V call is TRBV2, the J call TRBJ1-5; D is uncertain. Per the germline V gene, CDR1 is SNHLY and CDR2 is FYNNEI. Trimming left V 3 bases short and J 0 bases short, with 6 bases between. This CDR3 is 14 amino acids long. The CDR3 DNA reads TGTGCCAGCAGTGAGCACCTTAGCAATCAGCCCCAGCATTTT. Translating it yields CASSEHLSNQPQHF.

Only a few counts were recorded for this clone. The V gene is TRBV5-1, the J gene TRBJ1-3; no clear D gene. V was shortened by 0 bases and J by 0 bases, with 10 bases between the two germline ends. Germline V gene sequence: CDR1 SGHRS, CDR2 YFSETQ. The CDR3 is made up of 16 amino acids. The CDR3 loop is CASSLDTPSSGNTIYF. As DNA, the CDR3 is TGCGCCAGCAGCTTGGACACCCCGAGCTCTGGAAACACCATATATTTT.

This chain joins TRBV3-1 (or the pseudogene TRBV3-2) and TRBJ1-4; D ambiguous. CDR3 length equals 15 residues. The ends were cut back, 4 bases at V and 8 bases at J, with 17 bases in the middle. The germline V gene has CDR1 LGHDT and CDR2 YNNKEL (reference sequence). The DNA for the CDR3 is TGTGCCAGCAGCCCAAGGACCGTGGGAGACGAAAAACTGTTTTTT. It yields the protein CASSPRTVGDEKLFF.

This clone showed up just once. The chain joins TRBV5-4 to TRBJ1-4; 7 nucleotides agree with TRBD1. The CDR3 runs to 14 residues. Trimming at V came to 1 base and at J to 5 bases, leaving 2 bases not matched to a gene. Germline V gene data show CDR1 as SGHNT and CDR2 as YYREEE (reference sequence). As DNA, the CDR3 is TGTGCCAGCAGCTTGACAGGGGCAAATGAAAAACTGTTTTTT. Residues: CASSLTGANEKLFF.

J is TRBJ2-5 and V is TRBV7-2; TRBD2 is a possible D gene (6 bases). This CDR3 contains 15 residues. Germline V lookup: CDR1 SGHTA, CDR2 FQGNSA. V lost 2 bases, J lost 6 bases, and 16 bases lay in between. The CDR3 loop reads CASSLRRGLMQTQYF. The CDR3 DNA reads TGTGCCAGCAGCTTACGGCGGGGTCTTATGCAGACCCAGTACTTC.

The rearrangement joins TRBV18 to TRBJ1-3, with a possible D match to TRBD1 (5 bases). The CDR3 loop spans 16 amino acids. Trimming pared 4 bases from V and 0 bases from J, leaving 13 bases between. CDR1 is KGHSH and CDR2 is LQKENI in the germline V gene. Here the CDR3 DNA reads TGTGCCAGCTCACTTAGGACACTGAGCTCTGGAAACACCATATATTTT. Protein product: CASSLRTLSSGNTIYF.

This clone occurred once. This chain uses TRBV27 with TRBJ2-1; D possibly corresponds to TRBD1 (5 bases). In germline, CDR1 is MNHEY, CDR2 SMNVEV (reference sequence). V was trimmed by 2 bases and J by 9 bases, leaving 14 bases between them. The CDR3 consists of 14 residues. The CDR3 spells CASSLGQGLGEQFF. CDR3 in DNA: TGTGCCAGCAGTTTAGGGCAGGGTCTGGGTGAGCAGTTCTTC.

V gene TRBV13 combines with J gene TRBJ2-5, with 7 positions matching TRBD1. CDR3 size: 14 residues. V was pared by 6 bases and J by 4 bases, with 8 bases of the junction left unmatched. Looked up from germline, CDR1 is PRHDT and CDR2 is FYEKMQ (reference sequence). This CDR3 reads CASRGTTGLETQYF. As DNA, the CDR3 is TGTGCCAGCAGGGGGACGACAGGGTTAGAGACCCAGTACTTC.

This clone has just a few counts. This chain uses TRBV4-3 with TRBJ2-2; the match to TRBD2 covers 9 bases. Per germline, CDR1 LGHNA and CDR2 YSLEER. The length of the CDR3 is 16 residues. The trim removed 4 bases at V and 2 bases at J, leaving 5 bases unmatched. The CDR3 DNA sequence: TGCGCCAGCAGCCTTGGGACTAGCTATAACACCGGGGAGCTGTTTTTT. Its translation: CASSLGTSYNTGELFF.

The gene calls are TRBV20-1 and TRBJ1-5; no clear D gene. This CDR3 comprises 14 residues. Trimming took off 3 bases at V and 6 bases at J, with 15 bases between the two ends. Per germline, CDR1 DFQATT and CDR2 SNEGSKA (reference sequence). The CDR3 DNA reads TGCAGTGCTAGTTCTGGCGGGATGGGTCAGCCCCAGCATTTT. Residues: CSASSGGMGQPQHF.